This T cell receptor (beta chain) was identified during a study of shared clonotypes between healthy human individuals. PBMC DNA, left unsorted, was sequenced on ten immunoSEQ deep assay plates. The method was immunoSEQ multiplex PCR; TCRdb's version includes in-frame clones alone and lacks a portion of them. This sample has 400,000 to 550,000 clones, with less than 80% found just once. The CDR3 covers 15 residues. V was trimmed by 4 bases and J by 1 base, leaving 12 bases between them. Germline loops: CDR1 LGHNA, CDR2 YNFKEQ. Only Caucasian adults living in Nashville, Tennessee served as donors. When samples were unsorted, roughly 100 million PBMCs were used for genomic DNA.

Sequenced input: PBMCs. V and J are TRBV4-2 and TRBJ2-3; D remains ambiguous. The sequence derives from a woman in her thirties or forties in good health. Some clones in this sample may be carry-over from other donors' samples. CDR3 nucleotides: TGTGCCAGCAGCCCCAGCGAACCAGGCACAGATACGCAGTATTTT. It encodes CASSPSEPGTDTQYF.